The subject of this entry is one T cell receptor beta chain. Its cognate antigen is unknown. Germline V gene data show CDR1 as PRHDT and CDR2 as FYEKMQ (reference sequence). Trimming removed 0 bases at V and 6 bases at J, with 14 bases between. CDR3 length: 16 amino acids. The table came from immunoSEQ multiplex PCR; TCRdb's copy has only in-frame clones and leaves some out. The sample contains around 69,000 clones, 85% to 90% of which appear only once. This sample was taken from a study of graft-versus-host responses after intestinal transplantation. Study background: Multivisceral, liver-intestinal, or isolated intestinal grafts were transplanted into recipients. Recipients across the board were started on anti-thymocyte globulin induction, then kept on tacrolimus and steroids for around three years. Study observations and caveats: Early after transplant, HvG clones declined as circulating GvH clones peaked.

The specimen comprised unstimulated CD8+ T cells sorted from spleen or lymph node cells, sampled before transplant. The gene calls are TRBV13 and TRBJ1-4; tentatively, D is TRBD1 (5 bases). This sequence originates from a human donor who was the organ donor for an intestinal transplant. The CDR3 nucleotides are TGTGCCAGCAGCTTAGGCGGGCACGGGGGGGATGAAAAACTGTTTTTT. Encoded protein: CASSLGGHGGDEKLFF.